The rows below give T cell receptor beta chains drawn from one sample of a study of beta chain features in type 1 diabetes. Assay: immunoSEQ multiplex PCR; the TCRdb copy retains only in-frame clones and omits some. The data show 810,000 or so clones, with around a sixth seen just once and about 0.02% held by the top ten. Sequencing used naive CD4+ T cells from blood. Receptors were obtained from a woman aged 18-29 years in good health. The CDR3 runs from the conserved cysteine through the conserved F or W. The D gene is left open where the match is weak. Clone size is not always given. Where it is, it says once, few, many or a class for expanded clones.

j_call: TRBJ2-7
clone_size: few
d_call: TRBD2
v_call: TRBV6-1
cdr3_aa: CASRTSGSYEQYF
cdr3_nt: TGTGCCAGTAGGACTAGCGGGAGTTACGAGCAGTACTTC

j_call: TRBJ2-2
clone_size: few
d_call: -
v_call: TRBV15
cdr3_aa: CATQHRNTGELFF
cdr3_nt: TGTGCCACGCAGCACCGGAACACCGGGGAGCTGTTTTTT

j_call: TRBJ2-7
clone_size: -
d_call: -
v_call: TRBV28
cdr3_aa: CASSFEGGLRRHEQYF
cdr3_nt: TGTGCCAGCAGTTTCGAAGGGGGGTTACGGCGGCACGAGCAGTACTTC

j_call: TRBJ2-3
clone_size: -
d_call: -
v_call: TRBV7-2
cdr3_aa: CASSLDGSTDTQYF
cdr3_nt: TGTGCCAGCAGCTTAGACGGGAGCACAGATACGCAGTATTTT

j_call: TRBJ2-4
clone_size: -
d_call: TRBD1
v_call: TRBV4-2
cdr3_aa: CASSQTQGAQYF
cdr3_nt: TGTGCCAGCAGCCAAACACAGGGGGCTCAGTACTTC

j_call: TRBJ1-5
clone_size: -
d_call: -
v_call: TRBV15
cdr3_aa: CATRQLGDQPQHF
cdr3_nt: TGTGCCACCAGGCAACTGGGGGATCAGCCCCAGCATTTT

j_call: TRBJ2-3
clone_size: -
d_call: TRBD2
v_call: TRBV7-2
cdr3_aa: CASSFTSGRARDTQYF
cdr3_nt: TGTGCCAGCAGCTTTACTAGCGGGAGGGCGAGGGATACGCAGTATTTT

j_call: TRBJ1-2
clone_size: -
d_call: -
v_call: TRBV7-9
cdr3_aa: CASSLLRGVQGYTF
cdr3_nt: TGTGCCAGCAGCTTATTGCGGGGCGTTCAGGGCTACACCTTC

j_call: TRBJ2-6
clone_size: few
d_call: -
v_call: TRBV7-2
cdr3_aa: CASSKPVNSGANVLTF
cdr3_nt: TGTGCCAGCAGCAAACCAGTCAACTCTGGGGCCAACGTCCTGACTTTC

j_call: TRBJ2-2
clone_size: few
d_call: -
v_call: TRBV7-2
cdr3_aa: CASSLGAGRGTGELFF
cdr3_nt: TGTGCCAGCAGCTTAGGCGCGGGACGTGGCACCGGGGAGCTGTTTTTT

j_call: TRBJ2-3
clone_size: -
d_call: -
v_call: TRBV5-1
cdr3_aa: CASSVRGPSTDTQYF
cdr3_nt: TGCGCCAGCAGCGTCCGGGGGCCTAGCACAGATACGCAGTATTTT